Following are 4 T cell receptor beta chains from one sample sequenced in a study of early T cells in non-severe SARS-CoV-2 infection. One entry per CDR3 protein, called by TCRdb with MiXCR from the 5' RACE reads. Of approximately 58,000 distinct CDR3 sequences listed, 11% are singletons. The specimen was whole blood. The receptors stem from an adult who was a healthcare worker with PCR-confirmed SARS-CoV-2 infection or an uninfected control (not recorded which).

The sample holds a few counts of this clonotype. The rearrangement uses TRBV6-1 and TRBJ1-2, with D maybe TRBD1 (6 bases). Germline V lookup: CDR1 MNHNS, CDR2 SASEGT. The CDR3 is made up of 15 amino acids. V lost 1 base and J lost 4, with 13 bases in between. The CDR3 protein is CASSEDWQGPYGYTF. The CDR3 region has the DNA TGTGCCAGCAGTGAAGATTGGCAGGGGCCCTATGGCTACACCTTC.

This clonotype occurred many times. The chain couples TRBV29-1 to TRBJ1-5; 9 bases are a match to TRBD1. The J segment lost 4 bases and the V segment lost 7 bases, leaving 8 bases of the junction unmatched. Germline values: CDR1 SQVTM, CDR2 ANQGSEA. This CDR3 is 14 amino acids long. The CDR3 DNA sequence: TGCAGCGCAGGACAGGGGACCGAAAATCAGCCCCAGCATTTT. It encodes CSAGQGTENQPQHF.

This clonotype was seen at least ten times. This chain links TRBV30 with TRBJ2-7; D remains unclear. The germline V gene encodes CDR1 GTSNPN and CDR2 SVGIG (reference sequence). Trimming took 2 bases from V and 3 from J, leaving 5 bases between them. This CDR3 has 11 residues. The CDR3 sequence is CAWSLDYEQYF. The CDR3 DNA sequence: TGTGCCTGGAGTCTGGACTACGAGCAGTACTTC.

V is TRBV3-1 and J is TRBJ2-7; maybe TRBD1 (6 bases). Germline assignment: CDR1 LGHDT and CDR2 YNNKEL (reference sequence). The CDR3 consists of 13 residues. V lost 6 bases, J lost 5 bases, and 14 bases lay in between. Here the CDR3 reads CASRGTGNHEQYF. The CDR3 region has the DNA TGTGCCAGCAGGGGAACAGGGAACCACGAGCAGTACTTC.